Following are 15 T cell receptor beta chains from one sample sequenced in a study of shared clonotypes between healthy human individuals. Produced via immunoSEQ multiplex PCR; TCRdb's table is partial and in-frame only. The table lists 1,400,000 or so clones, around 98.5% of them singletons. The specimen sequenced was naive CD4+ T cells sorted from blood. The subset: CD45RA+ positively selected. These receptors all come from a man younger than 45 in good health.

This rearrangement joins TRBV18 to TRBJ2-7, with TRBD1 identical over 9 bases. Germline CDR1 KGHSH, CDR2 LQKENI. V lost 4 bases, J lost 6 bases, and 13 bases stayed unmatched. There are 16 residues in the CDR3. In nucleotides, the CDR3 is TGTGCCAGCTCACATTTAGACCCGGGACAGGGTAGCGAGCAGTACTTC. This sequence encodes CASSHLDPGQGSEQYF.

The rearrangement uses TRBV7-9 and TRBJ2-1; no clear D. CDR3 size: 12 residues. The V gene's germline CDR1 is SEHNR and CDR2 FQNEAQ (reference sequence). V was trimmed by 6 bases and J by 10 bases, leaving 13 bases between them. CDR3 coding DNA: TGTGCCAGCAGTCCACCGGGCAGGGAGCAGTTCTTC. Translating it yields CASSPPGREQFF.

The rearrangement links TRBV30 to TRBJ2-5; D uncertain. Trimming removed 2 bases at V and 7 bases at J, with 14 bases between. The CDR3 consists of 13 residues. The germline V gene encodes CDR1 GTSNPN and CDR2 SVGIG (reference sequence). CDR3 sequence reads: CAWSQKGPPTQYF. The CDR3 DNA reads TGTGCCTGGAGTCAAAAGGGCCCCCCGACCCAGTACTTC. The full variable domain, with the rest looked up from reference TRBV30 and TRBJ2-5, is SQTIHQWPATLVQPVGSPLSLECTVEGTSNPNLYWYRQAAGRGLQLLFYSVGIGQISSEVPQNLSASRPQDRQFILSSKKLLLSDSGFYLCAWSQKGPPTQYFGPGTRLLVL.

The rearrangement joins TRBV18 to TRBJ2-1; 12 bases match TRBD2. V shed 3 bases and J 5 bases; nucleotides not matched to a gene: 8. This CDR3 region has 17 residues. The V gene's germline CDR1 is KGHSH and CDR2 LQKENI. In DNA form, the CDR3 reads TGTGCCAGCTCACCGGTGACTAGCGGGAGCCAACACAATGAGCAGTTCTTC. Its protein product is CASSPVTSGSQHNEQFF.

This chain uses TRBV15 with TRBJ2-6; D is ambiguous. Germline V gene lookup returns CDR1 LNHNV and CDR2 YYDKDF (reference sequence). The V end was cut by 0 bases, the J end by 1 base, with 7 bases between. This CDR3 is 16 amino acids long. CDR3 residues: CATSRDKGSGANVLTF. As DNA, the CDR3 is TGTGCCACCAGCAGAGATAAGGGATCTGGGGCCAACGTCCTGACTTTC.

In nucleotides, the CDR3 is TGTGCCAGCAGTTCCACCCTAGGTTCCCGTTACAATGAGCAGTTCTTC. As protein: CASSSTLGSRYNEQFF. V usage is TRBV27 and J usage is TRBJ2-1; D unclear. The germline CDR1 and CDR2 sequences are MNHEY and SMNVEV (reference sequence). Trimming took 4 bases from V and 4 from J, leaving 17 bases between them. The CDR3 is 16 amino acids.

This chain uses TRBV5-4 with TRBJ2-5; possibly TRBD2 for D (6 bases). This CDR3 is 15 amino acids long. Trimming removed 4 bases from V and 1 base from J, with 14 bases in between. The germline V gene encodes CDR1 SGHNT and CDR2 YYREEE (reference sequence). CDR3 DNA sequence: TGTGCCAGCAGCCCAACGGGGGAGGTCCAAGAGACCCAGTACTTC. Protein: CASSPTGEVQETQYF.

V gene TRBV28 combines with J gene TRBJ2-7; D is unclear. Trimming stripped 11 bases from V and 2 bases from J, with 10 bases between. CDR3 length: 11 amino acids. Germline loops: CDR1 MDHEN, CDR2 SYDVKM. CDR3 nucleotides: TGTGCCGGCGGTCCCGCCTACGAGCAGTACTTC. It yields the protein CAGGPAYEQYF.

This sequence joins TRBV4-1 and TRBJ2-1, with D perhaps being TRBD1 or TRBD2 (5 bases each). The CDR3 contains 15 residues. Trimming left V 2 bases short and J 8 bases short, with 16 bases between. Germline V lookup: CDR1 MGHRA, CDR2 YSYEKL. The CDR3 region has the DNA TGCGCCAGCAGCCAAACCGGGACGCCGGTCGATGAGCAGTTCTTC. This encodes CASSQTGTPVDEQFF.

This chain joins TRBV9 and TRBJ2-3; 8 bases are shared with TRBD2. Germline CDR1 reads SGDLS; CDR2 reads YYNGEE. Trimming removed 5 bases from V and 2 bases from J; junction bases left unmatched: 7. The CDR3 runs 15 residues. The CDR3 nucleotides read TGTGCCAGCAGTCTTACTAGCGGATTCACAGATACGCAGTATTTT. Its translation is CASSLTSGFTDTQYF.

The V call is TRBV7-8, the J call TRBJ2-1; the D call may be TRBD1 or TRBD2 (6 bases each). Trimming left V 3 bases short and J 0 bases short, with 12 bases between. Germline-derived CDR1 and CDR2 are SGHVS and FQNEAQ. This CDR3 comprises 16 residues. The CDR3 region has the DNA TGTGCCAGCAGCTTGAAAAGGGGGGCCTCCTACAATGAGCAGTTCTTC. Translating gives CASSLKRGASYNEQFF. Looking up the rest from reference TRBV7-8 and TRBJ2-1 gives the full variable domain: GAGVSQSPRYKVAKRGQDVALRCDPISGHVSLFWYQQALGQGPEFLTYFQNEAQLDKSGLPSDRFFAERPEGSVSTLKIQRTQQEDSAVYLCASSLKRGASYNEQFFGPGTRLTVL.

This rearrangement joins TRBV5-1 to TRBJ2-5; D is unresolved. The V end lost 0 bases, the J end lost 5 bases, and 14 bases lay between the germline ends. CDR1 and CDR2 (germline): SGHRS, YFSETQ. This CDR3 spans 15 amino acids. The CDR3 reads CASSLGVGRWETQYF. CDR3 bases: TGCGCCAGCAGCTTGGGTGTGGGCCGTTGGGAGACCCAGTACTTC.

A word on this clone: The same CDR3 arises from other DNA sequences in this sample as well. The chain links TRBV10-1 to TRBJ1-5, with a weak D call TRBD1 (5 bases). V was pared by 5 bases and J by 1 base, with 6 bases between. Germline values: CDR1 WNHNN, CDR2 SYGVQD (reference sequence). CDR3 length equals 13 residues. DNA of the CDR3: TGCGCCAGCAGTCGGGACAGCAATCAGCCCCAGCATTTT. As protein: CASSRDSNQPQHF.

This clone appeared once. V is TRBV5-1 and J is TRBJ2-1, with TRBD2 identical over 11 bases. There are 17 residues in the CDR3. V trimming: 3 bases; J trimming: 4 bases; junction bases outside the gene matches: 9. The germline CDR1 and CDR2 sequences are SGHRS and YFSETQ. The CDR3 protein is CASSSVRGLAAYNEQFF. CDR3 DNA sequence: TGCGCCAGCAGCTCGGTAAGGGGACTAGCGGCTTACAATGAGCAGTTCTTC.

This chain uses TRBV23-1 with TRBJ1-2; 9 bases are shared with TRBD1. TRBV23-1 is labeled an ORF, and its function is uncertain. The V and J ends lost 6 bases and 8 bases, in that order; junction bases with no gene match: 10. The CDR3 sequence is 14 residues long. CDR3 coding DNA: TGCGCCAGCAGGCCTGAGGACAGGGGTAAAGGCTACACCTTC. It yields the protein CASRPEDRGKGYTF.